The 25 T cell receptor beta chains reported below all come from one sample, sequenced in a study of T cells and Merkel cell carcinoma outcomes. TCRdb's table, derived via immunoSEQ multiplex PCR, lists solely in-frame clones and lacks some. The sample comprises 2,100 or so clones, 88% of which are singletons, and approximately 6.9% rests with the top ten. Sequences were obtained from tumor tissue from Merkel cell carcinoma. These receptors came from a human donor with Merkel cell carcinoma.

V gene TRBV5-1 combines with J gene TRBJ1-1, with 9 bases aligning to TRBD1. There are 14 residues in the CDR3. V dropped 5 bases and J dropped 4; count of bases not matched to a gene: 6. Germline CDR1 is SGHRS and CDR2 is YFSETQ. CDR3 sequence (DNA): TGCGCCAGCAGAACCACAGGGGGCTCCACTGAAGCTTTCTTT. This gives the protein CASRTTGGSTEAFF.

The gene calls are TRBV30 and TRBJ2-5, with D possibly matching TRBD1 (5 bases). The CDR3 has 12 residues. V was pared by 3 bases and J by 2 bases, with 7 bases between. CDR1 GTSNPN and CDR2 SVGIG come from the germline V gene (reference sequence). CDR3 in amino acids: CAWRQDQETQYF. The CDR3 coding sequence is TGTGCCTGGAGACAGGATCAAGAGACCCAGTACTTC.

The CDR3 reads CASSLDTGNTIYF. DNA for the CDR3: TGTGCCAGCAGCTTAGATACTGGAAACACCATATATTTT. The chain recombines TRBV11-2 with TRBJ1-3; D call uncertain. Trimming cost V 0 bases and J 2 bases, with 2 bases left between them. The germline V gene has CDR1 SGHAT and CDR2 FQNNGV. This CDR3 has 13 amino acids.

The CDR3 protein is CASSPVGGRGETQYF. Here the CDR3 DNA reads TGTGCCAGCAGCCCAGTGGGGGGGCGGGGAGAGACCCAGTACTTC. This chain uses TRBV5-6 with TRBJ2-5; possible D gene TRBD2, 7 bases. V shed 4 bases and J shed 4 bases, with 17 bases lying between them. The CDR3 runs 15 residues. Looked up from germline, CDR1 is SGHDT and CDR2 is YYEEEE. Complete variable domain (other parts from reference TRBV5-6 and TRBJ2-5): DAGVTQSPTHLIKTRGQQVTLRCSPKSGHDTVSWYQQALGQGPQFIFQYYEEEERQRGNFPDRFSGHQFPNYSSELNVNALLLGDSALYLCASSPVGGRGETQYFGPGTRLLVL.

The rearrangement joins TRBV19 to TRBJ1-2, with D tentatively TRBD1 (5 bases). The V end was cut by 5 bases, the J end by 5 bases, with 18 bases between. Germline lookup yields CDR1 LNHDA and CDR2 SQIVND (reference sequence). This CDR3 has 15 residues. CDR3 sequence (DNA): TGTGCCAGTAGTCCTAACCTCCGGGGCCATTATGGCTACACCTTC. Translating it yields CASSPNLRGHYGYTF. The full variable domain, its missing parts supplied by reference TRBV19 and TRBJ1-2, is DGGITQSPKYLFRKEGQNVTLSCEQNLNHDAMYWYRQDPGQGLRLIYYSQIVNDFQKGDIAEGYSVSREKKESFPLTVTSAQKNPTAFYLCASSPNLRGHYGYTFGSGTRLTVV.

The gene calls are TRBV5-1 and TRBJ2-1; TRBD2 matches 12 bases. The CDR3 has 15 residues. J lost 7 bases, V lost 3 bases, and 5 bases had no gene match. Germline assignment: CDR1 SGHRS and CDR2 YFSETQ. The CDR3: CASSSLAGGRNEQFF. The CDR3 DNA sequence: TGCGCCAGCAGCTCCCTAGCGGGAGGGCGGAATGAGCAGTTCTTC.

V gene TRBV30 combines with J gene TRBJ1-4, with D possibly being TRBD1 (5 bases). The CDR3 extends over 15 amino acids. Germline assignment: CDR1 GTSNPN and CDR2 SVGIG (reference sequence). Trimming left V 6 bases short and J 0 bases short, with 14 bases between. The DNA for the CDR3 is TGTGCCTGTCGGGACCCACGTGCAACTAATGAAAAACTGTTTTTT. Translation: CACRDPRATNEKLFF. Supplemented by reference TRBV30 and TRBJ1-4, the full variable domain reads SQTIHQWPATLVQPVGSPLSLECTVEGTSNPNLYWYRQAAGRGLQLLFYSVGIGQISSEVPQNLSASRPQDRQFILSSKKLLLSDSGFYLCACRDPRATNEKLFFGSGTQLSVL.

This chain joins TRBV5-1 and TRBJ2-1; a possible D gene is TRBD1 (6 bases). Looked up from germline, CDR1 is SGHRS and CDR2 is YFSETQ. The length of the CDR3 is 15 residues. Deletions cut 0 bases from V and 1 base from J, with 8 bases between. The CDR3 coding sequence is TGCGCCAGCAGCTTGGAACAGGGATCCTACAATGAGCAGTTCTTC. Its protein product is CASSLEQGSYNEQFF.

This clone was picked up one time. The chain has TRBV15 and TRBJ1-2, with D possibly TRBD1 on 6 matching bases. V lost 2 bases and J 8 bases, leaving 27 bases between the germline ends. In germline, CDR1 is LNHNV, CDR2 YYDKDF (reference sequence). The CDR3 covers 18 residues. The CDR3 bases are TGTGCCACCAGCAGACCTCCGGCCGGGGCAGGGGCCCTGGAGGGCTACACCTTC. Its translation is CATSRPPAGAGALEGYTF.

The chain carries TRBV27 and TRBJ1-2; D unresolved. Germline V lookup: CDR1 MNHEY, CDR2 SMNVEV (reference sequence). Trimming cost V 0 bases and J 10 bases, with 12 bases left between them. CDR3 length: 13 residues. The CDR3 DNA reads TGTGCCAGCAGTTTATCGACCCGGGAGGACTACACCTTC. Its translation is CASSLSTREDYTF.

The genes are TRBV4-1 and TRBJ2-1, with D uncertain. V was pared by 1 base and J by 6 bases, with 1 base between. Germline V CDR1 and CDR2: MGHRA, YSYEKL. The CDR3 covers 11 residues. The CDR3 DNA is TGCGCCAGCAGCCAAGTCAATGAGCAGTTCTTC. This sequence encodes CASSQVNEQFF.

V and J are TRBV9 and TRBJ2-7, with TRBD2 identical over 7 bases. Trimming took 3 bases from V and 3 from J; bases not matched to a gene: 15. The CDR3 runs to 17 residues. CDR1 and CDR2 (germline): SGDLS, YYNGEE. CDR3 region: CASSGSSGKDNLYEQYF. DNA of the CDR3: TGTGCCAGCAGCGGATCTAGCGGAAAAGACAACCTCTACGAGCAGTACTTC. The entire variable domain, with the rest obtained from reference TRBV9 and TRBJ2-7, is as follows: DSGVTQTPKHLITATGQRVTLRCSPRSGDLSVYWYQQSLDQGLQFLIQYYNGEERAKGNILERFSAQQFPDLHSELNLSSLELGDSALYFCASSGSSGKDNLYEQYFGPGTRLTVT.

This rearrangement joins TRBV5-4 to TRBJ2-5; a possible D gene is TRBD1 (7 bases). The CDR3 totals 14 residues. The germline V gene has CDR1 SGHNT and CDR2 YYREEE (reference sequence). V was clipped by 4 bases and J by 0 bases, with 10 bases between them. The DNA for the CDR3 is TGTGCCAGCAGCACCAGGGGGGACCAAGAGACCCAGTACTTC. This sequence encodes CASSTRGDQETQYF.

J is TRBJ2-1 and V is TRBV5-5, with 9 bases lining up with TRBD1. V gave up 4 bases and J gave up 4 bases; unmatched junction bases: 6. This CDR3 has 15 residues. Germline CDR1 reads SGHKS; CDR2 reads YYEKEE (reference sequence). CDR3 sequence (DNA): TGTGCCAGCAGCCAGCTTGGGACAGGGTACAATGAGCAGTTCTTC. As protein: CASSQLGTGYNEQFF.

The chain is built from TRBV11-2 and TRBJ2-5; 9 bases are shared with TRBD1. The junction had 6 bases not matched to a gene; V was cut back by 9 bases and J by 4 bases. Germline CDR1 reads SGHAT; CDR2 reads FQNNGV. The CDR3 totals 13 residues. Here the CDR3 reads CASRTGAGETQYF. CDR3 DNA: TGTGCCAGTAGGACAGGGGCGGGAGAGACCCAGTACTTC.

The rearrangement joins TRBV7-3 to TRBJ2-7, with D possibly TRBD2 on 6 matching bases. The CDR3 covers 14 residues. Trimming left V 2 bases short and J 2 bases short, with 10 bases between. CDR1 and CDR2 from the germline V gene are SGHTA and FQGTGA. The CDR3 DNA is TGTGCCAGCAGCTTAGGCCCGGGGGCCTACGAGCAGTACTTC. Translating it yields CASSLGPGAYEQYF.

The chain is built from TRBV5-1 and TRBJ2-7, with D maybe TRBD1 (6 bases). The CDR3 length is 16 residues. V gave up 3 bases and J gave up 1 base, with 17 bases separating them. In germline, CDR1 is SGHRS, CDR2 YFSETQ. The chain's CDR3 is CASSSGSGTTSYEQYF. The CDR3 coding sequence is TGCGCCAGCAGCTCCGGGTCCGGGACAACTTCCTACGAGCAGTACTTC.

This clone was observed a handful of times. This chain joins TRBV30 and TRBJ2-5; D may be TRBD2 (5 bases). The CDR3 runs 13 residues. Germline CDR1 reads GTSNPN; CDR2 reads SVGIG (reference sequence). With 0 bases removed from V and 4 bases from J, the gap between germline ends came to 9 bases. CDR3 nucleotide sequence: TGTGCCTGGAGTGTACTACTAGGAGAGACCCAGTACTTC. Protein sequence: CAWSVLLGETQYF.

The chain employs TRBV9 and TRBJ2-2, with D tentatively TRBD1 or TRBD2 (6 bases each). The CDR3 is 14 amino acids. Trimming stripped 3 bases from V and 5 bases from J, with 11 bases between. Per the germline V gene, CDR1 is SGDLS and CDR2 is YYNGEE. This chain's CDR3 is CASSGGAPTGELFF. Written as DNA, the CDR3 is TGTGCCAGCAGCGGGGGGGCCCCTACCGGGGAGCTGTTTTTT.

This chain connects TRBV28 to TRBJ2-5; D might be TRBD1 (7 bases). This CDR3 is built from 17 residues. Trimming left V 5 bases short and J 5 bases short, with 24 bases between. The germline CDR1 and CDR2 sequences are MDHEN and SYDVKM. As DNA, the CDR3 is TGTGCCAGCAGTCCGAGTTTCGGTGGAGGGGGCAGGGAGACCCAGTACTTC. Amino acids: CASSPSFGGGGRETQYF.

In its sample, this clone was seen a few times. This chain joins TRBV29-1 and TRBJ2-7; the match to TRBD1 covers 9 bases. The CDR3 covers 13 residues. Germline-derived CDR1 and CDR2 are SQVTM and ANQGSEA. The V segment lost 6 bases and the J segment 0 bases; nucleotides outside the gene matches: 3. In nucleotides, the CDR3 is TGCAGCGTCGGGACAGGGAGCTCCTACGAGCAGTACTTC. Amino acid sequence: CSVGTGSSYEQYF.

Concerning this clone itself: At one end the junction does not follow the germline gene, possibly because of a read error. The chain joins TRBV5-6 to TRBJ2-1, with D possibly matching TRBD1 (5 bases). Germline V gene data show CDR1 as SGHDT and CDR2 as YYEEEE. The CDR3 totals 11 residues. The CDR3 coding sequence is TGTGTCAGCAGCTTGGGGCATGAGCAGTTCTTC. Protein product: CVSSLGHEQFF.

V usage is TRBV5-1 and J usage is TRBJ2-2; 8 bases are a match to TRBD1. Germline CDR1 SGHRS, CDR2 YFSETQ. With V trimmed by 3 bases and J by 4 bases, 8 bases remained unmatched. The CDR3 covers 16 residues. CDR3 nucleotides: TGCGCCAGCAGCTCCCACAGGGGGTCGGGCACCGGGGAGCTGTTTTTT. It translates to CASSSHRGSGTGELFF. The variable domain in full, with the rest retrieved from reference TRBV5-1 and TRBJ2-2, is KAGVTQTPRYLIKTRGQQVTLSCSPISGHRSVSWYQQTPGQGLQFLFEYFSETQRNKGNFPGRFSGRQFSNSRSEMNVSTLELGDSALYLCASSSHRGSGTGELFFGEGSRLTVL.

The chain recombines TRBV2 with TRBJ2-7; 7 bases agree with TRBD1. CDR3 size: 13 residues. V trimming: 5 bases; J trimming: 1 base; junction bases outside the gene matches: 2. The germline V gene encodes CDR1 SNHLY and CDR2 FYNNEI. The CDR3 is CASSTGQSYEQYF. The CDR3 coding sequence is TGTGCCAGCAGTACGGGACAGTCCTACGAGCAGTACTTC. The full variable domain, completed using reference TRBV2 and TRBJ2-7, is EPEVTQTPSHQVTQMGQEVILRCVPISNHLYFYWYRQILGQKVEFLVSFYNNEISEKSEIFDDQFSVERPDGSNFTLKIRSTKLEDSAMYFCASSTGQSYEQYFGPGTRLTVT.

This rearrangement joins TRBV10-2 to TRBJ2-2, with 14 bases aligning to TRBD2. The V and J ends lost 5 bases and 7 bases, in that order; junction bases with no gene match: 6. The V gene's germline CDR1 is WSHSY and CDR2 SAAADI. The CDR3 is made up of 16 amino acids. This CDR3 is CASSSGTSGSNGELFF. CDR3 coding DNA: TGCGCCAGCAGTTCCGGGACTAGCGGGAGTAACGGGGAGCTGTTTTTT.